The clone carrying this T cell receptor (beta chain) was observed at least ten times. The target antigen is unknown. One junction end does not reproduce the germline sequence, and a read error may be involved. PCR was performed a second time for about 6 to 11 cycles using a sample-barcoded 5' primer and a J-beta primer mix. TCRdb processed the 5' RACE reads anew with MiXCR; each CDR3 protein has one entry. The table has about 780,000 distinct CDR3 sequences, more than 35% seen once. This specimen belongs to a study of blood T cells in healthy people across ages. Whole-study context: About one barcoded beta molecule per two T cells came from capture by template switching.

General study findings and limits: Donor CMV infection status was unknown, possibly confounding age-related changes in expanded clonotypes. Naive and antigen-experienced cells could not be conclusively compared, given unsorted PBMCs.

The source is a man at least 80 years old in good health. Sequencing was done on a sample of blood.

The CDR3 bases are TGTGCCAGCAGTCAAGCGGGAGGGCCCTACGAGCAGTACTTC. Protein: CASSQAGGPYEQYF. The V and J genes are TRBV6-1 and TRBJ2-7; 10 nucleotides agree with TRBD2. This CDR3 contains 14 residues. CDR1 and CDR2 (germline): MNHNS, SASEGT.